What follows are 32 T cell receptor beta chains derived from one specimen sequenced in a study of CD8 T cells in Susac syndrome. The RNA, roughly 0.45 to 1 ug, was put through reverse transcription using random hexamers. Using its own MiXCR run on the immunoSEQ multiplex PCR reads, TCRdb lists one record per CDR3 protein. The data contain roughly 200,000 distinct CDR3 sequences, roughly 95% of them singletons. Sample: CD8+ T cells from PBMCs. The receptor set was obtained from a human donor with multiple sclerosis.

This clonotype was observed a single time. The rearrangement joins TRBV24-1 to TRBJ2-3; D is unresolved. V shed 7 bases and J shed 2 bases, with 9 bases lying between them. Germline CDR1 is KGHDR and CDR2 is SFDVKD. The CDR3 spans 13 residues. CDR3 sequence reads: CATSLSDTDTQYF. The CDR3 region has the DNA TGTGCCACCAGCCTGTCAGACACAGATACGCAGTATTTT.

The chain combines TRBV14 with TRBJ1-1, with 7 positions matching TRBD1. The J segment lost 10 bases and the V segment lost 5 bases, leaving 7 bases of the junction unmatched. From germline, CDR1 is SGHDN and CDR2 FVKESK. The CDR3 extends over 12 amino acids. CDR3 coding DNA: TGTGCCAGCAGCTCCGACAGGGTCTTAGCTTTCTTT. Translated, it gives CASSSDRVLAFF.

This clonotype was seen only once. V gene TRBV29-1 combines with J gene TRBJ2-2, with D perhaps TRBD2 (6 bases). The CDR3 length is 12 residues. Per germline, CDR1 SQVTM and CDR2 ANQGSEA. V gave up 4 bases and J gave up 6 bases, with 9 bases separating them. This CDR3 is CSVGPGAGELFF. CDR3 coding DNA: TGCAGCGTTGGTCCGGGGGCCGGGGAGCTGTTTTTT.

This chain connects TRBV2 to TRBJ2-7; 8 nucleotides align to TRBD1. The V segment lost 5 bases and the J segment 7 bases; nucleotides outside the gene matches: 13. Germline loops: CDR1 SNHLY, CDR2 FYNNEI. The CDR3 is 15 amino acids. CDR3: CASSTPGGPAGEQYF. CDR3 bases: TGTGCCAGCAGTACACCAGGGGGCCCTGCGGGTGAGCAGTACTTC.

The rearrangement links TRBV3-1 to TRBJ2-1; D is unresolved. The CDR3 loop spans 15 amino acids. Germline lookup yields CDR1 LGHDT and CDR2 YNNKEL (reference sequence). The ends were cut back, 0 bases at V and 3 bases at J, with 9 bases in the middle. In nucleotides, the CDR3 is TGTGCCAGCAGCCAAGAGGACGGCGACTACAATGAGCAGTTCTTC. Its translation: CASSQEDGDYNEQFF.

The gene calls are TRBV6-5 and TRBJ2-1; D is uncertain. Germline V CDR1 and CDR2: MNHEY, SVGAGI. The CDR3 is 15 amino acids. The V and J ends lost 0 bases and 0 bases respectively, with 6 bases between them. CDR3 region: CASSYSRDSYNEQFF. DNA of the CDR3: TGTGCCAGCAGTTACTCTCGCGACTCCTACAATGAGCAGTTCTTC.

The DNA for the CDR3 is TGTGCCAGCAGCAAGACTACATACAATGAGCAGTTCTTC. Amino acid sequence: CASSKTTYNEQFF. V usage is TRBV7-3 and J usage is TRBJ2-1; D is possibly TRBD2 (5 bases). The CDR3 covers 13 residues. CDR1 SGHTA and CDR2 FQGTGA come from the germline V gene. Trimming pared 5 bases from V and 4 bases from J, leaving 9 bases between.

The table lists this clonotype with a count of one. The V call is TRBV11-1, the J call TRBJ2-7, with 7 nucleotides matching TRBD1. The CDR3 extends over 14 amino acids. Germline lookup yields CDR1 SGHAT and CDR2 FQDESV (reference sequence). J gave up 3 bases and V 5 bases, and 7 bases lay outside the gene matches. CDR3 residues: CASSITGTVYEQYF. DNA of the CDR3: TGTGCCAGCAGCATAACCGGGACAGTCTACGAGCAGTACTTC.

CDR3 region: CASSPGTAPSYEQYF. CDR3 nucleotides: TGTGCCAGCAGCCCAGGGACTGCTCCCTCCTACGAGCAGTACTTC. This chain uses TRBV27 with TRBJ2-7, with D perhaps TRBD2 (6 bases). This CDR3 region has 15 residues. V lost 6 bases to trimming and J lost 0 bases, with 15 bases between them. Germline assignment: CDR1 MNHEY and CDR2 SMNVEV (reference sequence).

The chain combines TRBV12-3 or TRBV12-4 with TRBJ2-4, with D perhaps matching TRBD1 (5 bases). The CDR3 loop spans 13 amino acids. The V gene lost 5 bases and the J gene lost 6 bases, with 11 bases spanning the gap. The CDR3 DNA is TGTGCCAGCAGTAGACAGCAGATAAACATTCAGTACTTC. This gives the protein CASSRQQINIQYF.

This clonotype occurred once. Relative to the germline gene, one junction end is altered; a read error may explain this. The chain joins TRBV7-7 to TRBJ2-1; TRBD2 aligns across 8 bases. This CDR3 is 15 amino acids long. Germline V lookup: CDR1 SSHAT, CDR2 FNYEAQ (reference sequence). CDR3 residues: CASSLDREGYNEQFF. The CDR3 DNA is TGTGCTAGCAGCTTAGATCGGGAGGGCTACAATGAGCAGTTCTTC. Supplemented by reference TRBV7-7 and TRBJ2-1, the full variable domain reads GAGVSQSPRYKVTKRGQDVTLRCDPISSHATLYWYQQALGQGPEFLTYFNYEAQPDKSGLPSDRFSAERPEGSISTLTIQRTEQRDSAMYRCASSLDREGYNEQFFGPGTRLTVL.

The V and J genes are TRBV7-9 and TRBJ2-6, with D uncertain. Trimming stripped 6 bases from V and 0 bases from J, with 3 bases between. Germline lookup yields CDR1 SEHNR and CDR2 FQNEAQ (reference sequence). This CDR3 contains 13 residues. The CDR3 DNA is TGTGCCAGCAGAGACTCTGGGGCCAACGTCCTGACTTTC. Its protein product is CASRDSGANVLTF. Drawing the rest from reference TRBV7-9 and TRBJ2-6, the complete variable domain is DTGVSQNPRHKITKRGQNVTFRCDPISEHNRLYWYRQTLGQGPEFLTYFQNEAQLEKSRLLSDRFSAERPKGSFSTLEIQRTEQGDSAMYLCASRDSGANVLTFGAGSRLTVL.

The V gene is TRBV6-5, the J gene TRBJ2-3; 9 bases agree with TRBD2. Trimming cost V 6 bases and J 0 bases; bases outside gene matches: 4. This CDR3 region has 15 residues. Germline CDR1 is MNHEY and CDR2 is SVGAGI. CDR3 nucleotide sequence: TGTGCCAGCAGCCCTACTAGCGGGAGCACAGATACGCAGTATTTT. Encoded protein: CASSPTSGSTDTQYF.

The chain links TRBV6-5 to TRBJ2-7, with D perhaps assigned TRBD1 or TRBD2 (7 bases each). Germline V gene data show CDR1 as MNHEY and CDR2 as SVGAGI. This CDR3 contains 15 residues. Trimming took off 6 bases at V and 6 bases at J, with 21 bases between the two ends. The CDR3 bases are TGTGCCAGCAGCTTAGGGGGCGGGAGTGGGACCGAGCAGTACTTC. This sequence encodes CASSLGGGSGTEQYF.

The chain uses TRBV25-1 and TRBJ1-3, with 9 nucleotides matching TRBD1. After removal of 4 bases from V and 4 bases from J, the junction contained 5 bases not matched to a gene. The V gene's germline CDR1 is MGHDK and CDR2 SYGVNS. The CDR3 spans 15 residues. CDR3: CASSATGGRGNTIYF. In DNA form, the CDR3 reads TGTGCCAGCAGTGCCACAGGGGGCAGGGGAAACACCATATATTTT.

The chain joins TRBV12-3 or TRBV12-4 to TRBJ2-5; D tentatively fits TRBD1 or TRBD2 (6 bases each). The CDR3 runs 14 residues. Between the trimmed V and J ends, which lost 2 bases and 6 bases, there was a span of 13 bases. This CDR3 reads CASSLLEGGQTQYF. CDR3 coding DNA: TGTGCCAGCAGTTTATTAGAGGGGGGACAGACCCAGTACTTC.

This CDR3 reads CASSNSSGYEQFF. In DNA form, the CDR3 reads TGTGCCAGCAGCAACTCTAGTGGCTACGAGCAGTTCTTC. The rearrangement joins TRBV7-6 to TRBJ2-1, with D uncertain. Germline-derived CDR1 and CDR2 are SGHVS and FNYEAQ. This CDR3 is 13 amino acids long. V was cut by 5 bases and J by 10 bases, with 15 bases left in between.

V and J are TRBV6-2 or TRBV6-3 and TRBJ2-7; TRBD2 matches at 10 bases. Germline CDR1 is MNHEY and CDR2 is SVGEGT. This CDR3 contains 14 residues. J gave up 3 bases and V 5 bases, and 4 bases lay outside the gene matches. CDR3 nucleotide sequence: TGTGCCAGCAGTGTCGGACTAGCGGACTACGAGCAGTACTTC. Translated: CASSVGLADYEQYF.

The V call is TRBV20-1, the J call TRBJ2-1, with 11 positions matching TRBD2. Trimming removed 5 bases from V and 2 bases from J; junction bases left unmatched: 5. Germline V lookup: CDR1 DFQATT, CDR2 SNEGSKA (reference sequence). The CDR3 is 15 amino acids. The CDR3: CSAPGTSGTYNEQFF. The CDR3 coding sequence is TGCAGTGCTCCGGGGACTAGCGGAACCTACAATGAGCAGTTCTTC.

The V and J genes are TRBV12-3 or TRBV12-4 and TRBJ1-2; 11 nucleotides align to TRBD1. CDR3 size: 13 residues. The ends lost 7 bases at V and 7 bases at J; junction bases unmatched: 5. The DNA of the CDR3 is TGTGCCAGCACCTTGGGACAGGGGGTTGGCTACACCTTC. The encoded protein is CASTLGQGVGYTF.

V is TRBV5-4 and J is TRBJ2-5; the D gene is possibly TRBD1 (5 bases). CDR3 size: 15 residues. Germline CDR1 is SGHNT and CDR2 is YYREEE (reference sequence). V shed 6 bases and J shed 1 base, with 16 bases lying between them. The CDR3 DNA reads TGTGCCAGCACCGAAGGGGATGACAGCCAAGAGACCCAGTACTTC. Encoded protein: CASTEGDDSQETQYF.

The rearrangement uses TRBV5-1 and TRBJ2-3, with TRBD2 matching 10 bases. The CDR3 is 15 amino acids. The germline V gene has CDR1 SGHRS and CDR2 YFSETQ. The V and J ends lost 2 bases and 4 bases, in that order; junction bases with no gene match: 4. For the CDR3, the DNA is TGCGCCAGCAGCTTCGTAGCGGGGGGCTCAGATACGCAGTATTTT. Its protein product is CASSFVAGGSDTQYF.

In DNA, the CDR3 is TGCAGTGCTAGAGATCGGGGCCTAGCGGGATTTGGGTACGAGCAGTACTTC. This sequence encodes CSARDRGLAGFGYEQYF. The J gene is TRBJ2-7, the V gene TRBV20-1, with 9 bases that match TRBD2. CDR3 size: 17 residues. Trimming at V came to 0 bases and at J to 4 bases, leaving 13 bases not matched to a gene. The germline CDR1 and CDR2 sequences are DFQATT and SNEGSKA (reference sequence).

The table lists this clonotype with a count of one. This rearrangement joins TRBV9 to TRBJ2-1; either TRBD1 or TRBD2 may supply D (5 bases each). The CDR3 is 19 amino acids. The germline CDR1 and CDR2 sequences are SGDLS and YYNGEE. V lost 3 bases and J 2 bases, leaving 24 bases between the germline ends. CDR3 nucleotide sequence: TGTGCCAGCAGCGCCCAGGTGGGGGTGGTAGCGTACCCCTACAATGAGCAGTTCTTC. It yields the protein CASSAQVGVVAYPYNEQFF.

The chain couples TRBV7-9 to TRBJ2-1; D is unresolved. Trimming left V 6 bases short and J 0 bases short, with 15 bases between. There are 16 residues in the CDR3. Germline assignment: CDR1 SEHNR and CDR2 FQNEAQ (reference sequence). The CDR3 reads CASRKPGESSYNEQFF. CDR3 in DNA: TGTGCCAGCAGGAAGCCGGGCGAGAGCTCCTACAATGAGCAGTTCTTC.

The DNA for the CDR3 is TGTGCCAGCACCCTGCTAGCGGACCGCACAGATACGCAGTATTTT. Translated, it gives CASTLLADRTDTQYF. This chain connects TRBV28 to TRBJ2-3, with 7 bases fitting TRBD2. There are 15 residues in the CDR3. From germline, CDR1 is MDHEN and CDR2 SYDVKM. J lost 1 base, V lost 7 bases, and 8 bases had no gene match.

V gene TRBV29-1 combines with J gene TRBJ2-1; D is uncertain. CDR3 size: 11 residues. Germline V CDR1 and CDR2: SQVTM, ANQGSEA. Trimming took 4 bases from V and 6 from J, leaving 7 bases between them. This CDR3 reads CSVAWSNEQFF. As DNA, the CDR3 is TGCAGCGTTGCGTGGTCCAATGAGCAGTTCTTC.

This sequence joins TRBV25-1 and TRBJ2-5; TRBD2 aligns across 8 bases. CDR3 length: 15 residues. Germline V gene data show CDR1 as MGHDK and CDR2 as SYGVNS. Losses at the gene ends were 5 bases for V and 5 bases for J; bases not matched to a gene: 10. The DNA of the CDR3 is TGTGCCAGCAGTCCCTTTACGACTAGCGCGGAGACCCAGTACTTC. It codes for CASSPFTTSAETQYF. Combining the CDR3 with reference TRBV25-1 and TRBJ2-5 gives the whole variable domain EADIYQTPRYLVIGTGKKITLECSQTMGHDKMYWYQQDPGMELHLIHYSYGVNSTEKGDLSSESTVSRIRTEHFPLTLESARPSHTSQYLCASSPFTTSAETQYFGPGTRLLVL.

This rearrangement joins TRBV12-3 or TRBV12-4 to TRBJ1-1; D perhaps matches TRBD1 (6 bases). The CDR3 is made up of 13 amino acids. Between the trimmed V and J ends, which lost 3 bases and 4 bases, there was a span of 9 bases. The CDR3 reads CASSLDRRTEAFF. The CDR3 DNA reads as TGTGCCAGCAGTTTGGACAGACGCACTGAAGCTTTCTTT.

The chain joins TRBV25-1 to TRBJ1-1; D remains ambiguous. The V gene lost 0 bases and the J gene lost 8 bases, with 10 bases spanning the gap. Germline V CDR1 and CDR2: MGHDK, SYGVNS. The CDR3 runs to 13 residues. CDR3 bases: TGTGCCAGCAGTGAATATGGGCGCGAAGAAGCTTTCTTT. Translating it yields CASSEYGREEAFF.

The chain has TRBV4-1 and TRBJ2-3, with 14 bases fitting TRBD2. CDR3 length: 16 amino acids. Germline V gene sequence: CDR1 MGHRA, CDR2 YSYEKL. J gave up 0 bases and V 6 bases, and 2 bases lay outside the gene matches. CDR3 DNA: TGCGCCAGCAGGAGACTAGCGGGAGGGAGCACAGATACGCAGTATTTT. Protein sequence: CASRRLAGGSTDTQYF.

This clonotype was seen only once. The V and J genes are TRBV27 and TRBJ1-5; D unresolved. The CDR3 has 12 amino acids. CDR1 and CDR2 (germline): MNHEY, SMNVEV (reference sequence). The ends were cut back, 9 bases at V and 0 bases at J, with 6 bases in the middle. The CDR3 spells CASHDSNQPQHF. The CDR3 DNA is TGTGCCAGTCACGATAGCAATCAGCCCCAGCATTTT.